This T cell receptor beta chain was captured by sequencing in a study of neurological immune-mediated disorders. The cDNA was generated through 5'RACE incorporating 10-nucleotide random UMIs. TCRdb fed the 5' RACE reads into MiXCR, producing one record per CDR3 protein. The sample carries roughly 25,000 distinct CDR3 sequences, about 6.3% recorded once. PBMCs stored at -80 C, 2 million in total, were the source of the unsorted libraries. CDR3 length: 14 amino acids. Germline CDR1 SGHDT, CDR2 YYEEEE. With 2 bases removed from V and 7 bases from J, the gap between germline ends came to 10 bases. This clonotype was observed many times.

Material: PBMCs. The TCR was taken from a woman between 35 and 50 years old in good health. The genes are TRBV5-6 and TRBJ1-6; D call uncertain. Written as DNA, the CDR3 is TGTGCCAGCAGCTTTCTACGGCTGAATTCACCCCTCCACTTT. Its protein product is CASSFLRLNSPLHF.